Each of the 5 T cell receptor beta chains below was sequenced from the same sample in a study of Ad26.COV2.S vaccination and SARS-CoV-2 variants. Treatment given: 15 to 20 received Ad26.COV2.S at low or high dose, single or two shots; a few received placebo; per-sample allocation not given. Day 63 after the first injection of vaccine or placebo was the sampling time. Measured with immunoSEQ multiplex PCR; TCRdb has only the in-frame clones, and not every one. Of hundreds of thousands of clones in the sample, about 89% were seen once. Material: peripheral blood, obtained in a trial of Ad26.COV2.S vaccine versus placebo. Receptors originate from a person aged 18 to 65 who received the Ad26.COV2.S COVID-19 vaccine or a placebo.

The rearrangement links TRBV4-1 to TRBJ2-1; a weak D match, TRBD2 (6 bases). CDR1 and CDR2 (germline): MGHRA, YSYEKL. Trimming removed 0 bases at V and 1 base at J, with 13 bases between. The CDR3 spans 17 residues. CDR3 sequence: CASSQDLERVSYNEQFF. The CDR3 region has the DNA TGCGCCAGCAGCCAAGATCTTGAGCGGGTTTCCTACAATGAGCAGTTCTTC.

This chain uses TRBV2 with TRBJ1-2; 7 positions match TRBD1. CDR3 size: 12 residues. V lost 2 bases and J lost 8; bases outside the gene matches: 2. Germline V gene sequence: CDR1 SNHLY, CDR2 FYNNEI. CDR3 sequence (DNA): TGTGCCAGCAGTGAAACAGGGGAAGGCTACACCTTC. Its translation: CASSETGEGYTF.

CDR3 protein: CASSEFMTSGSRDTQYF. CDR3 coding DNA: TGCGCCAGCAGTGAGTTTATGACTAGCGGGAGTCGGGATACGCAGTATTTT. The chain employs TRBV10-2 and TRBJ2-3; TRBD2 matches at 12 bases. Trimming cost V 1 base and J 6 bases; bases outside gene matches: 8. CDR3 length: 17 residues. Germline values: CDR1 WSHSY, CDR2 SAAADI.

The V gene is TRBV5-4, the J gene TRBJ2-5, with TRBD1 identical over 8 bases. With 4 bases clipped from V and 5 bases from J, the junction kept 7 bases outside the gene matches. Germline loops: CDR1 SGHNT, CDR2 YYREEE (reference sequence). CDR3 length: 14 residues. The CDR3 loop reads CASSLRGPGETQYF. CDR3 DNA sequence: TGTGCCAGCAGCCTCAGGGGGCCGGGGGAGACCCAGTACTTC.

The chain has TRBV20-1 and TRBJ2-3; maybe TRBD2 (7 bases). The CDR3 is 16 amino acids. V lost 3 bases and J lost 3, with 19 bases in between. CDR1 DFQATT and CDR2 SNEGSKA come from the germline V gene (reference sequence). CDR3 nucleotides: TGCAGTGCTAGTTTGATGAGGGGGGGGAGGACAGATACGCAGTATTTT. It yields the protein CSASLMRGGRTDTQYF.